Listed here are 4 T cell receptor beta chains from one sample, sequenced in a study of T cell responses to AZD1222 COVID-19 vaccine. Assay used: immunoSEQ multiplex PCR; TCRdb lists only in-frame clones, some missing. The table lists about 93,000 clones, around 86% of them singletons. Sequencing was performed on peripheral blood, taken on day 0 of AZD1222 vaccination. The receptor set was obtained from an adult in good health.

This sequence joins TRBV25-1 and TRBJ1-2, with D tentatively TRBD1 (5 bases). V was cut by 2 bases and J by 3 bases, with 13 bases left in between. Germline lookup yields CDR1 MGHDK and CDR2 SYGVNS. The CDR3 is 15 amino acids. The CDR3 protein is CASSERGESHYGYTF. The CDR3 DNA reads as TGTGCCAGCAGTGAACGGGGGGAGAGCCACTATGGCTACACCTTC.

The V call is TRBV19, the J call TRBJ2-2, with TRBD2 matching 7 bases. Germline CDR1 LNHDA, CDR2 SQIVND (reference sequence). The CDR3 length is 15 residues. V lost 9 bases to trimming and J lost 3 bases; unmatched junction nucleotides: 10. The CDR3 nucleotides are TGTGCCAGCAGGACCGGGACTATCTACACCGGGGAGCTGTTTTTT. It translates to CASRTGTIYTGELFF.

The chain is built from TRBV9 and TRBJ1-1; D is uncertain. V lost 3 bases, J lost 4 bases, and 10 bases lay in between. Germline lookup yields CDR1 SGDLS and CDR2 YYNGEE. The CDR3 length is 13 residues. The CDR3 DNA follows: TGTGCCAGCAGCGAGGCCCCGGGCACTGAAGCTTTCTTT. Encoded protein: CASSEAPGTEAFF. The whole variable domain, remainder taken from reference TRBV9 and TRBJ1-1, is DSGVTQTPKHLITATGQRVTLRCSPRSGDLSVYWYQQSLDQGLQFLIQYYNGEERAKGNILERFSAQQFPDLHSELNLSSLELGDSALYFCASSEAPGTEAFFGQGTRLTVV.

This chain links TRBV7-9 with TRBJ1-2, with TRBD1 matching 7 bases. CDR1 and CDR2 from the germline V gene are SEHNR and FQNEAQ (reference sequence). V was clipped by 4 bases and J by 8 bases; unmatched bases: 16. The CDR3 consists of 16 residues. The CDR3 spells CASSSPLTGKVGGYTF. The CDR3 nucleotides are TGTGCCAGCAGCTCCCCATTGACAGGGAAGGTAGGGGGCTACACCTTC.